Listed below are T cell receptor beta chains from one sample, sequenced in a study of radiotherapy plus CTLA-4 blockade in lung cancer. Sequenced by immunoSEQ multiplex PCR; TCRdb stores in-frame clones only, minus some. In the table there are 85,000 to 100,000 clones, around 72% of which are singletons. The starting material was peripheral blood, obtained from a patient treated with radiotherapy plus ipilimumab. These receptors were collected from a human donor with non-small cell lung cancer that progressed on radiotherapy plus ipilimumab. CDR3s include the opening cysteine and the closing phenylalanine or tryptophan. Each record gives: V gene, J gene, D gene, clone size, CDR3 length, CDR3 DNA, CDR3 protein. D genes are given only for firm matches. Not every row has a clone size; where given, it reads once, few, many or a size class.

v_call: TRBV4-1; j_call: TRBJ2-7; d_call: -; clone_size: -; cdr3_length: 14; cdr3_nt: TGCGCCAGCAGCCAAGTTGGGAGCTCCTACGAGCAGTACTTC; cdr3_aa: CASSQVGSSYEQYF
v_call: TRBV15; j_call: TRBJ1-5; d_call: -; clone_size: -; cdr3_length: 12; cdr3_nt: TGTGCCACCAGCAGGGATAGGCAGCCCCAGCATTTT; cdr3_aa: CATSRDRQPQHF
v_call: TRBV5-1; j_call: TRBJ2-3; d_call: TRBD2; clone_size: -; cdr3_length: 19; cdr3_nt: TGCGCCAGCAGCCCCCAAACCGGGACTAGCGGAGGCCTGAGGGATACGCAGTATTTT; cdr3_aa: CASSPQTGTSGGLRDTQYF
v_call: TRBV7-2; j_call: TRBJ1-4; d_call: -; clone_size: -; cdr3_length: 16; cdr3_nt: TGTGCCAGCAGCTTAAACAGGATGGGAACTAATGAAAAACTGTTTTTT; cdr3_aa: CASSLNRMGTNEKLFF
v_call: TRBV29-1; j_call: TRBJ1-1; d_call: -; clone_size: -; cdr3_length: 12; cdr3_nt: TGCAGCGTTGAGATTCGGGGCACTGAAGCTTTCTTT; cdr3_aa: CSVEIRGTEAFF
v_call: TRBV20-1; j_call: TRBJ1-1; d_call: -; clone_size: -; cdr3_length: 11; cdr3_nt: TGCAGTGCTCGCAGGGCCGTTGAAGCTTTCTTT; cdr3_aa: CSARRAVEAFF
v_call: TRBV30; j_call: TRBJ2-5; d_call: -; clone_size: few; cdr3_length: 14; cdr3_nt: TGTGCCTGGAGTCCCAGGCAGCTTCAAGAGACCCAGTACTTC; cdr3_aa: CAWSPRQLQETQYF
v_call: TRBV6-1; j_call: TRBJ2-1; d_call: TRBD2; clone_size: -; cdr3_length: 17; cdr3_nt: TGTGCCAGCAGTGAACTAAAGTCTAGCGGGAGGGGGAATGAGCAGTTCTTC; cdr3_aa: CASSELKSSGRGNEQFF
v_call: TRBV28; j_call: TRBJ1-5; d_call: -; clone_size: -; cdr3_length: 20; cdr3_nt: TGTGCCAGCACCCCCCCTTGGGCAACAAGACTTTTATATAGCAATCAGCCCCAGCATTTT; cdr3_aa: CASTPPWATRLLYSNQPQHF
v_call: TRBV9; j_call: TRBJ2-1; d_call: TRBD2; clone_size: -; cdr3_length: 17; cdr3_nt: TGTGCCAGCAGCGTAGACCTTGGGACTAGCGGCTACAATGAGCAGTTCTTC; cdr3_aa: CASSVDLGTSGYNEQFF
v_call: TRBV10-3; j_call: TRBJ1-1; d_call: TRBD1; clone_size: few; cdr3_length: 14; cdr3_nt: TGTGCCATCAGGGGACAGGGGGGGAACACTGAAGCTTTCTTT; cdr3_aa: CAIRGQGGNTEAFF
v_call: TRBV5-5; j_call: TRBJ2-5; d_call: TRBD1; clone_size: -; cdr3_length: 14; cdr3_nt: TGTGCCAGCAGCATGGACAGGGGGCGAGAGACCCAGTACTTC; cdr3_aa: CASSMDRGRETQYF
v_call: TRBV21-1; j_call: TRBJ1-2; d_call: -; clone_size: -; cdr3_length: 12; cdr3_nt: TGTGCCAGCACCACCACGACACGAGGCTACACCTTC; cdr3_aa: CASTTTTRGYTF
v_call: TRBV9; j_call: TRBJ2-7; d_call: TRBD1; clone_size: medium-sized; cdr3_length: 14; cdr3_nt: TGTGCCAGCAGCTTTGGGACAGGGCCATACGAGCAGTACTTC; cdr3_aa: CASSFGTGPYEQYF
v_call: TRBV28; j_call: TRBJ1-1; d_call: -; clone_size: -; cdr3_length: 11; cdr3_nt: TGTGCCAGCAGACTCCACACTGAAGCTTTCTTT; cdr3_aa: CASRLHTEAFF
v_call: TRBV9; j_call: TRBJ2-1; d_call: -; clone_size: -; cdr3_length: 11; cdr3_nt: TGTGCCAGCAGCCGGAGAGATGAGCAGTTCTTC; cdr3_aa: CASSRRDEQFF
v_call: TRBV5-6; j_call: TRBJ2-7; d_call: -; clone_size: once; cdr3_length: 13; cdr3_nt: TGTGCCAGCAGCGGTTTAGGGGTCGGCGAGCAGTACTTC; cdr3_aa: CASSGLGVGEQYF
v_call: TRBV7-8; j_call: TRBJ2-1; d_call: TRBD2; clone_size: -; cdr3_length: 15; cdr3_nt: TGTGCCAGCAGCTTAGGCGGGGGAATGTACAATGAGCAGTTCTTC; cdr3_aa: CASSLGGGMYNEQFF
v_call: TRBV28; j_call: TRBJ2-7; d_call: TRBD1; clone_size: -; cdr3_length: 15; cdr3_nt: TGTGCCAGCAGCCCACCTGCAGGACAGGGAATCGAGCAGTACTTC; cdr3_aa: CASSPPAGQGIEQYF
v_call: TRBV4-1; j_call: TRBJ2-4; d_call: -; clone_size: -; cdr3_length: 13; cdr3_nt: TGCGCCAGCAGCCAAGAGTGGAAGTGGATTCAGTACTTC; cdr3_aa: CASSQEWKWIQYF
v_call: TRBV20-1; j_call: TRBJ2-1; d_call: -; clone_size: -; cdr3_length: 10; cdr3_nt: TGCAGTGCTGGGATCGGTGAGCAGTTCTTC; cdr3_aa: CSAGIGEQFF
v_call: TRBV5-1; j_call: TRBJ2-1; d_call: -; clone_size: -; cdr3_length: 15; cdr3_nt: TGCGCCAGCGGCTTGGGGACGGGAAACTACAATGAGCAGTTCTTC; cdr3_aa: CASGLGTGNYNEQFF
v_call: TRBV7-9; j_call: TRBJ2-1; d_call: -; clone_size: -; cdr3_length: 12; cdr3_nt: TGTGCCAGCAGCTTAGCCGGCCGGGAGCAGTTCTTC; cdr3_aa: CASSLAGREQFF
v_call: TRBV29-1; j_call: TRBJ2-5; d_call: -; clone_size: -; cdr3_length: 12; cdr3_nt: TGCAGCGTGGGGGGGGGCCGGGAGACCCAGTACTTC; cdr3_aa: CSVGGGRETQYF